The source of this T cell receptor beta chain is a study of blood T cells in healthy people across ages. Study results and limitations: The lack of PBMC sorting stopped any conclusive naive versus antigen-experienced comparison. In these data, TCR beta diversity tracked strongly with naive T cell percentage.

The authors ran a second PCR of about 7 to 11 cycles using a sample-barcoded 5' primer and a J-beta primer mix. Any given sample supplied a minimum of 2.5 million CDR3-containing paired-end reads. Via MiXCR, TCRdb re-called the 5' RACE reads, giving one row per CDR3 protein. The table lists 550,000 to 700,000 distinct CDR3 sequences, approximately 27% of them singletons. In the case of this clonotype: Antigen unknown.

The V and J ends lost 2 bases and 3 bases respectively, with 17 bases between them. The CDR3 runs 17 residues. Germline V CDR1 and CDR2: MGHDK, SYGVNS. J is TRBJ2-1 and V is TRBV25-1; a weak D match, TRBD2 (7 bases). The sequence derives from a woman in her 70s in good health. Sequenced: blood. CDR3 region: CASSEGGATGLYNEQFF. The CDR3 DNA reads TGTGCCAGCAGTGAAGGGGGGGCTACAGGGCTCTACAATGAGCAGTTCTTC.